What follows are 12 T cell receptor beta chains derived from one specimen sequenced in a study of blood T cells in healthy people across ages. PCR was performed a second time for about 7 to 12 cycles using a sample-barcoded 5' primer and a J-beta primer mix. TCRdb re-derived calls from the 5' RACE reads in MiXCR, one entry per CDR3 protein. Among 780,000 or so distinct CDR3 sequences listed, more than 55% were seen once. The sample comprised blood. The receptors come from a man aged 40-49 years in good health.

This clonotype was counted between two and nine times. V gene TRBV7-2 combines with J gene TRBJ2-3; D uncertain. The CDR3 totals 14 residues. CDR1 is SGHTA and CDR2 is FQGNSA in the germline V gene. The V gene lost 5 bases and the J gene lost 7 bases, with 16 bases spanning the gap. CDR3: CASSPALPTYTQYF. The DNA of the CDR3 is TGTGCCAGCAGCCCGGCCTTACCCACTTATACGCAGTATTTT.

The chain links TRBV2 to TRBJ2-5; perhaps TRBD1 as D (6 bases). The germline gives CDR1 SNHLY, CDR2 FYNNEI. The V gene lost 7 bases and the J gene lost 0 bases, with 12 bases spanning the gap. The CDR3 loop spans 14 amino acids. CDR3 loop: CASTLDSHQETQYF. The CDR3 DNA sequence: TGTGCCAGCACCCTGGACAGCCACCAAGAGACCCAGTACTTC.

V is TRBV6-6 and J is TRBJ2-7, with 8 bases lining up with TRBD1. From germline, CDR1 is MNHNY and CDR2 SVGAGI (reference sequence). V trimming: 4 bases; J trimming: 4 bases; junction bases outside the gene matches: 9. This CDR3 has 15 amino acids. This chain's CDR3 is CASSLTGTGAYEQYF. The CDR3 coding sequence is TGTGCCAGCAGTTTGACCGGGACAGGAGCTTACGAGCAGTACTTC.

The chain has TRBV7-2 and TRBJ2-5; possible D gene TRBD2, 6 bases. Germline lookup yields CDR1 SGHTA and CDR2 FQGNSA. Trimming cost V 4 bases and J 3 bases, with 18 bases left between them. CDR3 length equals 16 residues. The CDR3 region is CASSSSSVGTEETQYF. CDR3 nucleotide sequence: TGTGCCAGCAGCTCTAGTTCGGTCGGGACTGAAGAGACCCAGTACTTC.

The chain employs TRBV20-1 and TRBJ1-5; 8 bases agree with TRBD1. Losses at the gene ends were 3 bases for V and 5 bases for J; bases not matched to a gene: 6. The V gene's germline CDR1 is DFQATT and CDR2 SNEGSKA (reference sequence). CDR3 size: 14 residues. The CDR3 nucleotides read TGCAGTGCTAGGTTACAACAGGGGGATCAGCCCCAGCATTTT. Translation gives CSARLQQGDQPQHF.

The chain's CDR3 is CATRTGQTYNEQFF. CDR3 in DNA: TGTGCCACCAGGACGGGACAAACCTACAATGAGCAGTTCTTC. The chain carries TRBV15 and TRBJ2-1; D is perhaps TRBD1 (6 bases). Germline lookup yields CDR1 LNHNV and CDR2 YYDKDF (reference sequence). The CDR3 length is 14 residues. V shed 6 bases and J shed 2 bases, with 11 bases lying between them.

This clonotype was observed a handful of times. The rearrangement uses TRBV10-2 and TRBJ2-7; D remains unclear. Trimming took 5 bases from V and 4 from J, leaving 12 bases between them. The germline V gene encodes CDR1 WSHSY and CDR2 SAAADI. The CDR3 spans 13 residues. CDR3 sequence reads: CASSRQTEYEQYF. CDR3 nucleotide sequence: TGCGCCAGCAGTAGGCAAACTGAGTACGAGCAGTACTTC.

The chain links TRBV5-1 to TRBJ2-1; 12 bases line up with TRBD1. The CDR3 extends over 15 amino acids. V was clipped by 1 base and J by 7 bases; unmatched bases: 3. Per germline, CDR1 SGHRS and CDR2 YFSETQ. DNA of the CDR3: TGCGCCAGCAGCTTGATGGGACAGGGGGCGAATGAGCAGTTCTTC. This translates into CASSLMGQGANEQFF.

The chain has TRBV3-1 and TRBJ1-5; D is perhaps TRBD1 (5 bases). CDR1 and CDR2 from the germline V gene are LGHDT and YNNKEL (reference sequence). CDR3 length: 15 amino acids. The germline V and J ends were trimmed by 1 base and 3 bases, with 10 bases remaining between them. The CDR3 protein is CASSQVWGDNQPQHF. The DNA for the CDR3 is TGTGCCAGCAGCCAAGTTTGGGGCGACAATCAGCCCCAGCATTTT.

This chain uses TRBV5-1 with TRBJ2-7, with unresolved D. V was shortened by 4 bases and J by 2 bases, with 16 bases between the two germline ends. CDR1 is SGHRS, CDR2 YFSETQ, per germline. This CDR3 spans 15 amino acids. CDR3 nucleotide sequence: TGCGCCAGCAGCGCTACCGGGTCCCTACCCTACGAGCAGTACTTC. Its protein product is CASSATGSLPYEQYF.

The CDR3 DNA sequence: TGTGCCAGCAGCCAATCGGTAAGGGGTGACTATGGCTACACCTTC. Translation: CASSQSVRGDYGYTF. The chain carries TRBV3-1 and TRBJ1-2; possibly TRBD1 for D (5 bases). The CDR3 is 15 residues long. V lost 2 bases and J lost 3, with 13 bases in between. CDR1 is LGHDT and CDR2 is YNNKEL in the germline V gene (reference sequence).

This clonotype appeared a few times. V is TRBV12-3 or TRBV12-4 and J is TRBJ1-2; D might be TRBD1 (6 bases). There are 13 residues in the CDR3. Trimming took off 7 bases at V and 2 bases at J, with 11 bases between the two ends. The CDR3 DNA follows: TGTGCCAGCACCCATCAGGGGAACTATGGCTACACCTTC. As protein: CASTHQGNYGYTF.